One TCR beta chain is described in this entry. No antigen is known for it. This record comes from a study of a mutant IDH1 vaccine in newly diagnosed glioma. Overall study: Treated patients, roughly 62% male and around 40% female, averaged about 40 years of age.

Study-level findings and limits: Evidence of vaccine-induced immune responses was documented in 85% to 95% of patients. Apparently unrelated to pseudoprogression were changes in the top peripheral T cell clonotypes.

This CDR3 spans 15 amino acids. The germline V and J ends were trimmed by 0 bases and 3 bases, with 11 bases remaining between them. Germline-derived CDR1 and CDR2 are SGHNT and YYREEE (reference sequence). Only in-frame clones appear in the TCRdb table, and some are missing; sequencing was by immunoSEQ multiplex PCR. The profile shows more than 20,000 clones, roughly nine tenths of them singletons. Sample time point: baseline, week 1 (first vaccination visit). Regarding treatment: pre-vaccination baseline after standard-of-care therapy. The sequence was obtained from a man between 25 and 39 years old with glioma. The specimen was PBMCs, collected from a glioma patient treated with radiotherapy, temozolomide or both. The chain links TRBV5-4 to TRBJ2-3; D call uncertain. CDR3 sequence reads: CASSLGFLGTDTQYF. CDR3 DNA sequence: TGTGCCAGCAGCTTGGGATTTCTAGGAACAGATACGCAGTATTTT.